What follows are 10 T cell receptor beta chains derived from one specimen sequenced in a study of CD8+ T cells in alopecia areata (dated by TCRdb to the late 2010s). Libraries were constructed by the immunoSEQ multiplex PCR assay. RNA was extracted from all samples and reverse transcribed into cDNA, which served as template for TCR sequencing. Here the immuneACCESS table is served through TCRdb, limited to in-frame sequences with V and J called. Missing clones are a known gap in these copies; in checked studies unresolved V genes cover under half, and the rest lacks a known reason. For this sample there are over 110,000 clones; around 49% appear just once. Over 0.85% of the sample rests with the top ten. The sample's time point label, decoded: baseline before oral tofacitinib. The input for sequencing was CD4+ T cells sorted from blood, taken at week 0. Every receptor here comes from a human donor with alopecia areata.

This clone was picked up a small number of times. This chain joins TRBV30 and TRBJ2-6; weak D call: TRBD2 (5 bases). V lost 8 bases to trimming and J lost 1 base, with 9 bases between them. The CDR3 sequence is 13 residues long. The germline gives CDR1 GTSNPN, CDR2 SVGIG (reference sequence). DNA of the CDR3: TGTGCCCGGGGTGGGTCTGGGGCCAACGTCCTGACTTTC. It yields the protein CARGGSGANVLTF.

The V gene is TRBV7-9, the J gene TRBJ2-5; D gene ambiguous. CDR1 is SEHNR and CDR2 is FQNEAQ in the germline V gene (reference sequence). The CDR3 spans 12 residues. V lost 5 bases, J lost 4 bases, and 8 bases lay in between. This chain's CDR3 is CASSLTLETQYF. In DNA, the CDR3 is TGTGCCAGCAGCCTCACGCTAGAGACCCAGTACTTC.

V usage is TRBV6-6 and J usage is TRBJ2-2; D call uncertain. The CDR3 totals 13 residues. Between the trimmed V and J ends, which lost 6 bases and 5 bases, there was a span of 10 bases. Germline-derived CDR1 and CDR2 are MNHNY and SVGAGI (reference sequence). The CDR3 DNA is TGTGCCAGCAGCCCATCGCGGACCGGGGAGCTGTTTTTT. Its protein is CASSPSRTGELFF.

In nucleotides, the CDR3 is TGTGCCAGCAGCATCACTAGCGGCGGAAATGAGCAGTTCTTC. It specifies CASSITSGGNEQFF. J is TRBJ2-1 and V is TRBV9; TRBD2 aligns across 8 bases. V dropped 4 bases and J dropped 7; count of bases not matched to a gene: 7. The CDR3 totals 14 residues. Germline CDR1 reads SGDLS; CDR2 reads YYNGEE.

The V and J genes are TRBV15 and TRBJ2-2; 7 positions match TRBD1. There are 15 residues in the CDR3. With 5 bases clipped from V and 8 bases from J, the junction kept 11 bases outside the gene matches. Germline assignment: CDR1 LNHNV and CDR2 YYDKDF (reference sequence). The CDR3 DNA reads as TGTGCCACCAGCGTCCGGGACAGAGATAGGGGGGAGCTGTTTTTT. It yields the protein CATSVRDRDRGELFF.

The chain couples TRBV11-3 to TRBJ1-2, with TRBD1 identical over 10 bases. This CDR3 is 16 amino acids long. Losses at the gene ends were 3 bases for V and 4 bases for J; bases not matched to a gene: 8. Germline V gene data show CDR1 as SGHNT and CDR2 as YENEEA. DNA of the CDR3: TGTGCCAGCAGCTTCACCGGGACAGGGGAAGGCTATGGCTACACCTTC. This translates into CASSFTGTGEGYGYTF.

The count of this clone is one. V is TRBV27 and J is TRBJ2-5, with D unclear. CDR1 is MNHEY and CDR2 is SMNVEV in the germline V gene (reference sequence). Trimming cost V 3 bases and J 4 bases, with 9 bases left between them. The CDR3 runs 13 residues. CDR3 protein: CASSFRQRETQYF. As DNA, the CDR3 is TGTGCCAGCAGTTTTAGACAACGAGAGACCCAGTACTTC.

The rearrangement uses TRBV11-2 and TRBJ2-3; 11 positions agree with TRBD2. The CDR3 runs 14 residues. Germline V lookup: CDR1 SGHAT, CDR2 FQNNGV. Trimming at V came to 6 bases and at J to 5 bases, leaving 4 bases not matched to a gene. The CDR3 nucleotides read TGTGCCAGCAGTCGACTAGCGGGAAGAGATACGCAGTATTTT. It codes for CASSRLAGRDTQYF.

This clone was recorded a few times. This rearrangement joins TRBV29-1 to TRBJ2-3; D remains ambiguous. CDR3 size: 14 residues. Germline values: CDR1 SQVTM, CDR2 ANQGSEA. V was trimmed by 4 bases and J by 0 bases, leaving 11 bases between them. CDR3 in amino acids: CSVVLAGSTDTQYF. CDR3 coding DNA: TGCAGCGTTGTCCTCGCCGGAAGCACAGATACGCAGTATTTT.

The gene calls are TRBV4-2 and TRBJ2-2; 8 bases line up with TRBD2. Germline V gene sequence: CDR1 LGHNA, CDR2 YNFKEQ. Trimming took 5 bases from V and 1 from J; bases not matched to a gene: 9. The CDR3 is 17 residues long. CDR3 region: CASSEAGTRMNTGELFF. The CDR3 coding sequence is TGTGCCAGCAGCGAAGCCGGGACTAGGATGAACACCGGGGAGCTGTTTTTT.